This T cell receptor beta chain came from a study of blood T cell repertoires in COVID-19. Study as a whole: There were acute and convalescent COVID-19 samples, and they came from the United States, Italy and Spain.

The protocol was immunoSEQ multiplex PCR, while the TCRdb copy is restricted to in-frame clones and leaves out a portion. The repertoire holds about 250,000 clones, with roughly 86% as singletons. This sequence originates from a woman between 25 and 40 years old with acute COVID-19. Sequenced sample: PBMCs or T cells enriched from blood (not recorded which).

The CDR3 protein is CASSQTSGGYPWTQYF. In DNA form, the CDR3 reads TGTGCCAGCAGCCAGACTAGCGGGGGGTATCCATGGACCCAGTACTTC. The rearrangement uses TRBV3-1 (or the pseudogene TRBV3-2) and TRBJ2-5, with TRBD2 matching 13 bases. The CDR3 extends over 16 amino acids. The ends lost 3 bases at V and 7 bases at J; junction bases unmatched: 8. Looked up from germline, CDR1 is LGHDT and CDR2 is YNNKEL (reference sequence).